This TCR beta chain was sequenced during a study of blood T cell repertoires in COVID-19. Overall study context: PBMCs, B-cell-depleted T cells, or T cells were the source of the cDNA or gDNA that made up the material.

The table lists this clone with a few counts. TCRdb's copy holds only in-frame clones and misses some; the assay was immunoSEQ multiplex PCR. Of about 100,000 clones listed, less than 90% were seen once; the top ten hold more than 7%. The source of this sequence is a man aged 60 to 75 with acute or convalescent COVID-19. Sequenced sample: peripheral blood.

CDR3 in DNA: TGCAGCGTTGCGGTAGGGGTAGCCTATGGCTACACCTTC. It specifies CSVAVGVAYGYTF. This chain uses TRBV29-1 with TRBJ1-2; a weak D match, TRBD1 (5 bases). Trimming took 4 bases from V and 4 from J, leaving 13 bases between them. This CDR3 has 13 amino acids. From germline, CDR1 is SQVTM and CDR2 ANQGSEA.